Shown below are 23 T cell receptor beta chains from a single sample sequenced in a study of T-cell memory formation after mild COVID-19. TCRdb fed the 5' RACE reads into MiXCR, producing one record per CDR3 protein. The sample has around 160,000 distinct CDR3 sequences; around a tenth are singletons. Sequencing was performed on PBMCs or a T cell subset sorted from them (not recorded which). The receptors derive from a man aged 18 to 30 who had mild COVID-19 (a few samples of this study predate the infection). Cell type and time point are not known.

This clonotype was found a few times. The rearrangement links TRBV7-2 to TRBJ2-5; D may be TRBD1 or TRBD2 (5 bases each). The CDR3 runs to 16 residues. V was trimmed by 5 bases and J by 5 bases, leaving 21 bases between them. Germline CDR1 reads SGHTA; CDR2 reads FQGNSA. The CDR3 is CASSPAGTTVGETQYF. The CDR3 DNA reads TGTGCCAGCAGCCCCGCCGGGACCACTGTAGGGGAGACCCAGTACTTC.

J is TRBJ1-2 and V is TRBV6-1; TRBD1 is a possible D gene (5 bases). The V gene's germline CDR1 is MNHNS and CDR2 SASEGT. The CDR3 has 16 amino acids. Trimming cost V 1 base and J 2 bases, with 14 bases left between them. The CDR3 nucleotides read TGTGCCAGCAGTGAAGGCGGGACTGGTGGCAACTATGGCTACACCTTC. This translates into CASSEGGTGGNYGYTF.

CDR3 in DNA: TGCAGTGCTCCGAACCCTAGCGGATCCTACAATGAGCAGTTCTTC. Translation gives CSAPNPSGSYNEQFF. V gene TRBV20-1 combines with J gene TRBJ2-1; 7 bases match TRBD2. In germline, CDR1 is DFQATT, CDR2 SNEGSKA (reference sequence). The V and J ends lost 5 bases and 1 base, in that order; junction bases with no gene match: 8. CDR3 size: 15 residues.

The sample holds a few counts of this clonotype. The V call is TRBV6-2 or TRBV6-3, the J call TRBJ1-6, with D perhaps matching TRBD1 (6 bases). This CDR3 has 13 amino acids. Germline-derived CDR1 and CDR2 are MNHEY and SVGEGT. Trimming shortened V by 0 bases and J by 10 bases, and 7 bases separated the two germline ends. The CDR3, as DNA: TGTGCCAGCAGTTACTCTCAGGGGTCACCCCTCCACTTT. Its translation: CASSYSQGSPLHF.

The chain joins TRBV18 to TRBJ1-2; the match to TRBD1 covers 7 bases. CDR3 length: 15 amino acids. CDR1 KGHSH and CDR2 LQKENI come from the germline V gene. The junction had 6 bases not matched to a gene; V was cut back by 3 bases and J by 2 bases. The CDR3 sequence is CASSPTTGNNYGYTF. CDR3 DNA: TGTGCCAGCTCACCCACGACAGGGAACAACTATGGCTACACCTTC.

This clonotype was counted between two and nine times. The chain employs TRBV5-1 and TRBJ2-3; 8 positions agree with TRBD1. The ends lost 0 bases at V and 4 bases at J; junction bases unmatched: 7. The CDR3 has 16 residues. CDR1 and CDR2 (germline): SGHRS, YFSETQ. CDR3 in DNA: TGCGCCAGCAGCTTGGCTGTACAGGGGGGATCAGATACGCAGTATTTT. It yields the protein CASSLAVQGGSDTQYF.

This clonotype showed up many times. The V gene is TRBV10-1, the J gene TRBJ2-5; 7 bases are a match to TRBD2. Germline CDR1 and CDR2: WNHNN and SYGVQD (reference sequence). CDR3 length equals 15 residues. V lost 4 bases to trimming and J lost 2 bases; unmatched junction nucleotides: 7. CDR3 nucleotides: TGCGCCAGCAGTGCATCGGGGGGTGGACAAGAGACCCAGTACTTC. Residues: CASSASGGGQETQYF.

This clonotype was recorded at least ten times. This chain uses TRBV24-1 with TRBJ2-3; D remains ambiguous. The CDR3 runs 13 residues. The V end lost 3 bases, the J end lost 4 bases, and 7 bases lay between the germline ends. CDR1 KGHDR and CDR2 SFDVKD come from the germline V gene. This CDR3 reads CATSDDASDTQYF. CDR3 in DNA: TGTGCCACCAGTGATGACGCCTCAGATACGCAGTATTTT.

V usage is TRBV3-1 and J usage is TRBJ2-5, with 7 bases that match TRBD1. CDR1 and CDR2 (germline): LGHDT, YNNKEL (reference sequence). The CDR3 has 15 amino acids. J was trimmed by 3 bases and V by 1 base; bases with no gene match: 5. The CDR3 DNA is TGTGCCAGCAGCCAAGTTCAGGGGGTGGAAGAGACCCAGTACTTC. Amino acids: CASSQVQGVEETQYF.

This clonotype appeared many times. The chain employs TRBV15 and TRBJ1-4, with 7 bases aligning to TRBD1. The germline gives CDR1 LNHNV, CDR2 YYDKDF (reference sequence). CDR3 length: 13 amino acids. V gave up 7 bases and J gave up 7 bases; unmatched junction bases: 6. Here the CDR3 DNA reads TGTGCCACCAAGACAGGGAGAACTGAAAAACTGTTTTTT. This codes for CATKTGRTEKLFF. Full variable domain (missing parts from reference TRBV15 and TRBJ1-4): DAMVIQNPRYQVTQFGKPVTLSCSQTLNHNVMYWYQQKSSQAPKLLFHYYDKDFNNEADTPDNFQSRRPNTSFCFLDIRSPGLGDTAMYLCATKTGRTEKLFFGSGTQLSVL.

This clonotype was detected many times. The chain couples TRBV7-2 to TRBJ2-5, with 10 bases identical to TRBD2. Germline CDR1 and CDR2: SGHTA and FQGNSA. Trimming cost V 2 bases and J 5 bases; bases outside gene matches: 5. This CDR3 has 15 amino acids. CDR3 region: CASSLSLAGAETQYF. The DNA of the CDR3 is TGTGCCAGCAGCTTAAGTCTAGCGGGGGCTGAGACCCAGTACTTC.

This clonotype occurred a few times. The chain combines TRBV5-1 with TRBJ2-5, with a weak D call TRBD2 (5 bases). This CDR3 is built from 13 residues. In germline, CDR1 is SGHRS, CDR2 YFSETQ. The V gene lost 3 bases and the J gene lost 6 bases, with 12 bases spanning the gap. The CDR3: CASSSDGLQTQYF. Written as DNA, the CDR3 is TGCGCCAGCAGCTCCGACGGACTTCAGACCCAGTACTTC.

This clonotype rates as medium-sized. V gene TRBV24-1 combines with J gene TRBJ2-3; TRBD2 matches at 12 bases. CDR3 length: 17 amino acids. V trimming: 3 bases; J trimming: 4 bases; junction bases outside the gene matches: 7. Germline V gene lookup returns CDR1 KGHDR and CDR2 SFDVKD. The CDR3 DNA sequence: TGTGCCACCAGTGATCCGTTGGGACTAGCGGGCGCAGATACGCAGTATTTT. Amino acids: CATSDPLGLAGADTQYF.

This chain connects TRBV19 to TRBJ1-6; maybe TRBD1 (5 bases). The CDR3 has 15 amino acids. Per germline, CDR1 LNHDA and CDR2 SQIVND (reference sequence). V lost 9 bases and J 9 bases, leaving 21 bases between the germline ends. The CDR3 region has the DNA TGTGCCAGCCTTGAGGGAGGGGCCGGTGGTTCACCCCTCCACTTT. This gives the protein CASLEGGAGGSPLHF.

The table lists this clonotype with a few counts. The chain recombines TRBV5-1 with TRBJ1-2, with TRBD1 identical over 7 bases. The CDR3 spans 14 residues. After removal of 4 bases from V and 4 bases from J, the junction contained 7 bases not matched to a gene. The V gene's germline CDR1 is SGHRS and CDR2 YFSETQ. This CDR3 is CASSPGQEVYGYTF. The CDR3 region has the DNA TGCGCCAGCAGCCCTGGACAGGAGGTCTATGGCTACACCTTC.

This clonotype was observed at least ten times. The chain links TRBV20-1 to TRBJ2-1; unclear D gene. The CDR3 covers 11 residues. V gave up 7 bases and J gave up 4 bases, with 8 bases separating them. From germline, CDR1 is DFQATT and CDR2 SNEGSKA (reference sequence). The CDR3 spells CSVITYNEQFF. DNA for the CDR3: TGCAGTGTCATCACTTACAATGAGCAGTTCTTC.

V usage is TRBV2 and J usage is TRBJ2-1; 8 bases align to TRBD1. Trimming took 6 bases from V and 8 from J; bases not matched to a gene: 3. Germline V lookup: CDR1 SNHLY, CDR2 FYNNEI. The CDR3 is 12 residues long. The CDR3 sequence is CASRDRAHEQFF. The CDR3 nucleotides are TGTGCCAGCAGGGACAGGGCCCATGAGCAGTTCTTC.

This clonotype was seen more than once but under ten times. J is TRBJ2-3 and V is TRBV5-1, with 8 bases identical to TRBD2. The CDR3 is 13 residues long. CDR1 is SGHRS and CDR2 is YFSETQ in the germline V gene. J lost 6 bases, V lost 7 bases, and 7 bases had no gene match. CDR3 sequence reads: CASLGLGADTQYF. For the CDR3, the DNA is TGCGCCAGCTTGGGACTAGGGGCCGATACGCAGTATTTT.

The rearrangement uses TRBV18 and TRBJ2-7; unclear D gene. The CDR3 extends over 14 amino acids. From germline, CDR1 is KGHSH and CDR2 LQKENI. With 2 bases removed from V and 2 bases from J, the gap between germline ends came to 10 bases. CDR3 in DNA: TGTGCCAGCTCACCAACCAGAAATGCCTACGAGCAGTACGTC. Residues: CASSPTRNAYEQYV.

This clonotype has only a few counts. V gene TRBV20-1 combines with J gene TRBJ2-7; D uncertain. CDR1 is DFQATT and CDR2 is SNEGSKA in the germline V gene (reference sequence). V was clipped by 0 bases and J by 6 bases, with 12 bases between them. CDR3 length equals 13 residues. CDR3 in amino acids: CSARDFTKVEQYF. DNA for the CDR3: TGCAGTGCTAGAGATTTCACCAAGGTCGAGCAGTACTTC.

This clonotype has a count of ten or more. This chain links TRBV4-3 with TRBJ2-2; D could derive from TRBD1 or TRBD2 (5 bases each). CDR1 is LGHNA, CDR2 YSLEER, per germline. The CDR3 sequence is 13 residues long. V gave up 6 bases and J gave up 5 bases, with 10 bases separating them. CDR3 residues: CASRRGVTGELFF. For the CDR3, the DNA is TGCGCCAGCAGGCGAGGGGTGACCGGGGAGCTGTTTTTT.

This clonotype came up a few times. The chain couples TRBV4-3 to TRBJ1-5; D may be TRBD1 (5 bases). Trimming pared 1 base from V and 4 bases from J, leaving 11 bases between. Germline CDR1 and CDR2: LGHNA and YSLEER. The CDR3 is 15 residues long. The CDR3 nucleotides read TGCGCCAGCAGCCAAGCCCCCTGGGGGAATCAGCCCCAGCATTTT. It yields the protein CASSQAPWGNQPQHF.

This clonotype was counted at least ten times. The gene calls are TRBV11-2 and TRBJ1-1, with 7 bases matching TRBD1. The CDR3 extends over 15 amino acids. V gave up 4 bases and J gave up 0 bases; unmatched junction bases: 5. The V gene's germline CDR1 is SGHAT and CDR2 FQNNGV. CDR3 loop: CASSSRGGMNTEAFF. CDR3 bases: TGTGCCAGCAGCTCCAGGGGGGGGATGAACACTGAAGCTTTCTTT.